One and the same sample provided the 20 T cell receptor beta chains below, sequenced in a study of cytomegalovirus exposure and HLA in healthy donors. The PCR was carried out with 60 Vbeta primers and 13 Jbeta primers. Sequenced by immunoSEQ multiplex PCR; TCRdb stores in-frame clones only, minus some. The table records some 140,000 clones, about 68% of them present only once. The sequenced sample was PBMCs. The receptors were sampled from a man younger than 40 in good health and CMV-seronegative.

The DNA of the CDR3 is TGTGCCAGCTCACCAAATGGACAGGGTTCCTACGAGCAGTACTTC. It specifies CASSPNGQGSYEQYF. V gene TRBV18 combines with J gene TRBJ2-7, with 8 bases matching TRBD1. The CDR3 runs to 15 residues. Germline V lookup: CDR1 KGHSH, CDR2 LQKENI. With V trimmed by 2 bases and J by 1 base, 4 bases remained unmatched.

The chain joins TRBV2 to TRBJ2-1; 11 positions match TRBD2. Trimming at V came to 6 bases and at J to 4 bases, leaving 5 bases not matched to a gene. The CDR3 covers 15 residues. Germline CDR1 reads SNHLY; CDR2 reads FYNNEI. The CDR3 spells CASRGLAGGYNEQFF. CDR3 nucleotide sequence: TGTGCCAGCAGGGGGCTAGCGGGGGGTTACAATGAGCAGTTCTTC.

The rearrangement links TRBV28 to TRBJ1-2; 9 bases match TRBD1. CDR1 is MDHEN, CDR2 SYDVKM, per germline. V shed 8 bases and J 2 bases; nucleotides not matched to a gene: 9. The CDR3 contains 15 residues. The CDR3 DNA reads as TGTGCCAGCGGCCCTCGGGACAGGGAGAACTATGGCTACACCTTC. The encoded protein is CASGPRDRENYGYTF.

V gene TRBV4-2 combines with J gene TRBJ1-1; D might be TRBD1 (5 bases). Trimming left V 0 bases short and J 7 bases short, with 15 bases between. Per the germline V gene, CDR1 is LGHNA and CDR2 is YNFKEQ. The CDR3 spans 15 residues. In DNA form, the CDR3 reads TGTGCCAGCAGCCAAGACCTAGGGACTGATTTTGAAGCTTTCTTT. It is translated as CASSQDLGTDFEAFF.

The chain uses TRBV4-1 and TRBJ1-5; 10 bases are a match to TRBD1. V gave up 1 base and J gave up 9 bases; unmatched junction bases: 3. CDR1 and CDR2 (germline): MGHRA, YSYEKL. This CDR3 has 14 residues. The CDR3 DNA follows: TGCGCCAGCAGCCAAGTGGGACAGGGGTCGCCCCAGCATTTT. Its translation is CASSQVGQGSPQHF.

The chain is built from TRBV6-1 and TRBJ1-1; possible D gene TRBD1, 5 bases. V lost 10 bases and J 1 base, leaving 10 bases between the germline ends. Germline CDR1 is MNHNS and CDR2 is SASEGT. The length of the CDR3 is 12 residues. CDR3 bases: TGTGCCACCAGGGAGACGAACACTGAAGCTTTCTTT. It translates to CATRETNTEAFF.

The chain joins TRBV10-1 to TRBJ1-5, with TRBD1 matching 7 bases. The germline V gene encodes CDR1 WNHNN and CDR2 SYGVQD (reference sequence). The CDR3 totals 14 residues. The junction had 4 bases not matched to a gene; V was cut back by 6 bases and J by 2 bases. Written as DNA, the CDR3 is TGCGCCAGCAGGTGGGGACAGCGCAATCAGCCCCAGCATTTT. The encoded protein is CASRWGQRNQPQHF.

This CDR3 is CASSQDWQGTYEQYF. The CDR3 DNA reads as TGCGCCAGCAGCCAAGATTGGCAGGGGACCTACGAGCAGTACTTC. V usage is TRBV4-1 and J usage is TRBJ2-7, with D possibly being TRBD1 (6 bases). The CDR3 totals 15 residues. Germline V gene data show CDR1 as MGHRA and CDR2 as YSYEKL. V dropped 0 bases and J dropped 2 bases, with 11 bases sitting between them.

The gene calls are TRBV29-1 and TRBJ1-1; D is undetermined. Germline assignment: CDR1 SQVTM and CDR2 ANQGSEA. This CDR3 has 12 residues. Trimming stripped 8 bases from V and 1 base from J, with 11 bases between. The CDR3 region has the DNA TGCAGCAGGAGCCCGCCGAACACTGAAGCTTTCTTT. Residues: CSRSPPNTEAFF. Variable domain in full (rest from reference TRBV29-1 and TRBJ1-1): SAVISQKPSRDICQRGTSLTIQCQVDSQVTMMFWYRQQPGQSLTLIATANQGSEATYESGFVIDKFPISRPNLTFSTLTVSNMSPEDSSIYLCSRSPPNTEAFFGQGTRLTVV.

A single count supports this clone. V gene TRBV7-2 combines with J gene TRBJ1-1, with D perhaps TRBD1 (6 bases). Per the germline V gene, CDR1 is SGHTA and CDR2 is FQGNSA. The CDR3 spans 14 residues. V was cut by 4 bases and J by 0 bases, with 9 bases left in between. CDR3 sequence (DNA): TGTGCCAGCAGCTATGACAGGTTGAACACTGAAGCTTTCTTT. It yields the protein CASSYDRLNTEAFF.

J is TRBJ2-5 and V is TRBV7-2, with 10 bases matching TRBD2. The ends lost 3 bases at V and 4 bases at J; junction bases unmatched: 5. CDR1 and CDR2 (germline): SGHTA, FQGNSA. The CDR3 covers 15 residues. CDR3 loop: CASSFWTSGGETQYF. The CDR3 region has the DNA TGTGCCAGCAGCTTCTGGACTAGCGGCGGAGAGACCCAGTACTTC.

CDR3 DNA: TGTGCCAGTAGTTCCGGGACTAGCGGCTCCTACGAGCAGTACTTC. Translated: CASSSGTSGSYEQYF. This rearrangement joins TRBV19 to TRBJ2-7; 11 bases agree with TRBD2. With V trimmed by 5 bases and J by 0 bases, 3 bases remained unmatched. CDR3 length: 15 residues. Germline values: CDR1 LNHDA, CDR2 SQIVND (reference sequence).

This clone showed up just a few times. The rearrangement joins TRBV7-9 to TRBJ2-5; TRBD2 agrees at 7 bases. The CDR3 contains 15 residues. CDR1 is SEHNR, CDR2 FQNEAQ, per germline (reference sequence). V dropped 3 bases and J dropped 0; count of bases not matched to a gene: 4. CDR3 in amino acids: CASSFRRGDQETQYF. CDR3 nucleotide sequence: TGTGCCAGCAGCTTTCGTCGGGGGGACCAAGAGACCCAGTACTTC. Supplemented by reference TRBV7-9 and TRBJ2-5, the full variable domain reads DTGVSQNPRHKITKRGQNVTFRCDPISEHNRLYWYRQTLGQGPEFLTYFQNEAQLEKSRLLSDRFSAERPKGSFSTLEIQRTEQGDSAMYLCASSFRRGDQETQYFGPGTRLLVL.

With regard to this clone: This CDR3 fails to terminate in the conserved phenylalanine or tryptophan, so it likely reflects a read error. The DNA is left out, because the CDR3 cannot be placed on it with certainty; the CDR3 is given as TCRdb lists it. This chain uses TRBV28 with TRBJ1-1; the table names TRBD1, a call not compared with the DNA. CDR1 and CDR2 from the germline V gene are MDHEN and SYDVKM. The CDR3 spans 11 residues, counting both ends. This CDR3 is CASSLGDRPVL.

The chain has TRBV28 and TRBJ2-5; 9 nucleotides match TRBD2. The CDR3 contains 14 residues. Germline V lookup: CDR1 MDHEN, CDR2 SYDVKM. V shed 6 bases, J shed 5 bases, and the junction held 7 bases outside the gene matches. CDR3 region: CASSFSGGEETQYF. The CDR3 DNA reads as TGTGCCAGCAGCTTTAGCGGGGGAGAGGAGACCCAGTACTTC.

J is TRBJ2-3 and V is TRBV4-1; 10 bases are shared with TRBD1. With V trimmed by 5 bases and J by 4 bases, 9 bases remained unmatched. This CDR3 comprises 16 residues. Germline V gene sequence: CDR1 MGHRA, CDR2 YSYEKL. This chain's CDR3 is CASSTSRDRGPDTQYF. The CDR3 region has the DNA TGCGCCAGCAGCACCAGCCGGGACAGGGGACCAGATACGCAGTATTTT.

The chain carries TRBV29-1 and TRBJ1-1; 8 nucleotides match TRBD1. This CDR3 comprises 13 residues. Germline CDR1 reads SQVTM; CDR2 reads ANQGSEA. V was clipped by 4 bases and J by 4 bases; unmatched bases: 5. The CDR3: CSVAGQGATEAFF. The CDR3 nucleotides read TGCAGCGTTGCAGGACAGGGTGCCACTGAAGCTTTCTTT.

The CDR3 is CATSRGQGSNQPQHF. CDR3 DNA: TGTGCCACCAGCAGAGGACAGGGATCAAATCAGCCCCAGCATTTT. The V and J genes are TRBV15 and TRBJ1-5, with 7 bases lining up with TRBD1. Germline CDR1 is LNHNV and CDR2 is YYDKDF (reference sequence). The CDR3 totals 15 residues. V lost 1 base to trimming and J lost 4 bases; unmatched junction nucleotides: 4.

The genes are TRBV13 and TRBJ2-7; 8 positions match TRBD1. There are 13 residues in the CDR3. Trimming cost V 5 bases and J 6 bases; bases outside gene matches: 6. Per the germline V gene, CDR1 is PRHDT and CDR2 is FYEKMQ (reference sequence). CDR3 in amino acids: CASSLGQGGEQYF. DNA for the CDR3: TGTGCCAGCAGCCTCGGACAGGGTGGCGAGCAGTACTTC.

The gene calls are TRBV2 and TRBJ1-5, with D hard to call. The CDR3 consists of 12 residues. Per the germline V gene, CDR1 is SNHLY and CDR2 is FYNNEI. The V gene lost 7 bases and the J gene lost 2 bases, with 6 bases spanning the gap. The CDR3 spells CASKSGNQPQHF. DNA for the CDR3: TGTGCCAGCAAGAGCGGCAATCAGCCCCAGCATTTT.